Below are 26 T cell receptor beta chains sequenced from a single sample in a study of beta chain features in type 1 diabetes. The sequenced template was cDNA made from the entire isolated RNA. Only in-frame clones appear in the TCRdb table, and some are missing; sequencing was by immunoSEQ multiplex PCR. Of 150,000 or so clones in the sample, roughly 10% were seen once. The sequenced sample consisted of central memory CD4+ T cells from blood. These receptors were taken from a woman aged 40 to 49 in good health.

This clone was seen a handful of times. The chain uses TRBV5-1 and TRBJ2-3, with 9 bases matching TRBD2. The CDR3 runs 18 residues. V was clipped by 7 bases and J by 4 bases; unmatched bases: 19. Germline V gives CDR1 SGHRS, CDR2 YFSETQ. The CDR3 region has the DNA TGCGCCAGCGGGAATGGCGGGGGGGCATGGACGATGCCAGATACGCAGTATTTT. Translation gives CASGNGGGAWTMPDTQYF.

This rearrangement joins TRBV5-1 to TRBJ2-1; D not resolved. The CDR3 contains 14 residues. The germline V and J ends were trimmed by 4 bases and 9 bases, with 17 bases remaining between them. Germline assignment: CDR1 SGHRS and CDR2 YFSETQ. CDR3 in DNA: TGCGCCAGCAGCGGCGATAGCCGGAGCTCTGAGCAGTTCTTC. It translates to CASSGDSRSSEQFF.

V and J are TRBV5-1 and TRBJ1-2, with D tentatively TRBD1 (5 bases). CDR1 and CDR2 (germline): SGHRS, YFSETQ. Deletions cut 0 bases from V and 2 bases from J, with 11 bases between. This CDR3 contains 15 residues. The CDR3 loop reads CASSLGGTGNYGYTF. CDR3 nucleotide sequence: TGCGCCAGCAGCTTGGGGGGTACAGGCAACTATGGCTACACCTTC. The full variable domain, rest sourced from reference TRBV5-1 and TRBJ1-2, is KAGVTQTPRYLIKTRGQQVTLSCSPISGHRSVSWYQQTPGQGLQFLFEYFSETQRNKGNFPGRFSGRQFSNSRSEMNVSTLELGDSALYLCASSLGGTGNYGYTFGSGTRLTVV.

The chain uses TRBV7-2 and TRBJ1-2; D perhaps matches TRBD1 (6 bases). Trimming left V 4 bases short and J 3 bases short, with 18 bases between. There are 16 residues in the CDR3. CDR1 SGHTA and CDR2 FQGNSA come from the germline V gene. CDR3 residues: CASSSRGGSDDYGYTF. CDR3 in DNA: TGTGCCAGCAGCTCAAGGGGGGGTTCAGATGACTATGGCTACACCTTC.

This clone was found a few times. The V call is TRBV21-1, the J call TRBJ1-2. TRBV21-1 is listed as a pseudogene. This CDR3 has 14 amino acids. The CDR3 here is CASSKDPGLGGYTF. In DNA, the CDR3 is TGTGCCAGCAGCAAAGATCCGGGTTTGGGTGGCTACACCTTC.

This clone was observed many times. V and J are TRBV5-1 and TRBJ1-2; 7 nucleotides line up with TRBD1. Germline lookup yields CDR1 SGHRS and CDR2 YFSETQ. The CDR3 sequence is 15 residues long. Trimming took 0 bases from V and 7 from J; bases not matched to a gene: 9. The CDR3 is CASSLDGRGVSGYTF. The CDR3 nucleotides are TGCGCCAGCAGCTTGGACGGCAGGGGGGTCTCTGGCTACACCTTC.

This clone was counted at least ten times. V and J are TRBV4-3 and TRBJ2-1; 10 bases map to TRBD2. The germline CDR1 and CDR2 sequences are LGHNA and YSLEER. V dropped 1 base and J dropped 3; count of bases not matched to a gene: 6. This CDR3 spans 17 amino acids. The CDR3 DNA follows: TGCGCCAGCAGCCAAGTACAGCGGGGGGGTTTCTACAATGAGCAGTTCTTC. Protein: CASSQVQRGGFYNEQFF.

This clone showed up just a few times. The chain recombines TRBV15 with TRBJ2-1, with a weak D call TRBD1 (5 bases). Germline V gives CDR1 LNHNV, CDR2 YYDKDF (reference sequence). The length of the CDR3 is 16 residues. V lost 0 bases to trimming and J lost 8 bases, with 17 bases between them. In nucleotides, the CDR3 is TGTGCCACCAGCAGAGATCTGGCAGGGTCGGGCGATGAGCAGTTCTTC. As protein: CATSRDLAGSGDEQFF.

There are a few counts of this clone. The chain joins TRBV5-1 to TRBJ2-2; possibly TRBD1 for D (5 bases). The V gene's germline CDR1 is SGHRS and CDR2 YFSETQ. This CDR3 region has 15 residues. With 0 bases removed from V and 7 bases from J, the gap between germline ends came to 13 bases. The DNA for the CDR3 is TGCGCCAGCAGCTTGGCAGGGTTCTACGTCGGGGAGCTGTTTTTT. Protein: CASSLAGFYVGELFF.

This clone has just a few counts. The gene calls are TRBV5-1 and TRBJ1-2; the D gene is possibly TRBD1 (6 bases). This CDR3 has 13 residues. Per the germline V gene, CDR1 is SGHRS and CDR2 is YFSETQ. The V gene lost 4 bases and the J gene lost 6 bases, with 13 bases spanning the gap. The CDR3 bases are TGCGCCAGCAGCGCCACAGGGTTTGATGGCTACACCTTC. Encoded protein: CASSATGFDGYTF.

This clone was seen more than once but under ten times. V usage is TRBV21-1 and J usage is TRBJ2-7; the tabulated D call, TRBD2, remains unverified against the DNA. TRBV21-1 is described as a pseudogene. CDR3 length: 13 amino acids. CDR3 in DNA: TGTGCCAGCACGACTAGCGGGCCCATCGAGCAGTACTTC. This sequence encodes CASTTSGPIEQYF.

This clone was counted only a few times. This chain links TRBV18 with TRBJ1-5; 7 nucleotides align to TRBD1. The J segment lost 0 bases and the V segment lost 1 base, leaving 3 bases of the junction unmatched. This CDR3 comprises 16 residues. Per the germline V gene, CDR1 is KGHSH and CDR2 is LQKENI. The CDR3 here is CASSPQGDSSNQPQHF. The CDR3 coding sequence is TGTGCCAGCTCACCACAAGGGGACAGTAGCAATCAGCCCCAGCATTTT.

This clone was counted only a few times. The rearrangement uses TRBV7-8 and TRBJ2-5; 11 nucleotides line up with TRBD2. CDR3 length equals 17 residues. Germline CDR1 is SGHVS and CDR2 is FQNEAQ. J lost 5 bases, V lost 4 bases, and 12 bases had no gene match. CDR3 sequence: CASSSGTSGRARETQYF. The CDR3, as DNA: TGTGCCAGCAGCTCAGGGACTAGCGGTCGAGCTAGGGAGACCCAGTACTTC.

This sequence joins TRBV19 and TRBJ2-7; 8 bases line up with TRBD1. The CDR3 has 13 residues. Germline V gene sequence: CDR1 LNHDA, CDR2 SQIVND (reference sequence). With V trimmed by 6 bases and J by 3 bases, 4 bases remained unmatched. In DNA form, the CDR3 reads TGTGCCAGTAGCAAAGGACAGGGCTACGAGCAGTACTTC. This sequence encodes CASSKGQGYEQYF.

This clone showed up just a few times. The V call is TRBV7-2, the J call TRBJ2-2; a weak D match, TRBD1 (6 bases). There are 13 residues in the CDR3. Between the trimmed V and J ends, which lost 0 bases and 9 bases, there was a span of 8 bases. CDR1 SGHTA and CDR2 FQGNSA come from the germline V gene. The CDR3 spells CASSLAGGRELFF. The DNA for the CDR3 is TGTGCCAGCAGCTTAGCTGGGGGCAGGGAGCTGTTTTTT.

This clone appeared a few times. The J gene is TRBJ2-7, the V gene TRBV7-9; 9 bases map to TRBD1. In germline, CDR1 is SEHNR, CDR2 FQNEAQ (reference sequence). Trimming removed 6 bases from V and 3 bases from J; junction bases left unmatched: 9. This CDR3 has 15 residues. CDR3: CASSRAGTGLYEQYF. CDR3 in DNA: TGTGCCAGCAGTCGAGCCGGGACAGGGCTCTACGAGCAGTACTTC.

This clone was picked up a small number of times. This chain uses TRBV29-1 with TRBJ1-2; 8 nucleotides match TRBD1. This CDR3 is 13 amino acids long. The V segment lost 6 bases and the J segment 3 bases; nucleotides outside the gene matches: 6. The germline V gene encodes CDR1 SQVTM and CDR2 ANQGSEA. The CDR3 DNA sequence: TGCAGCGTCTCAGGGGGCTTGGACTATGGCTACACCTTC. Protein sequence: CSVSGGLDYGYTF.

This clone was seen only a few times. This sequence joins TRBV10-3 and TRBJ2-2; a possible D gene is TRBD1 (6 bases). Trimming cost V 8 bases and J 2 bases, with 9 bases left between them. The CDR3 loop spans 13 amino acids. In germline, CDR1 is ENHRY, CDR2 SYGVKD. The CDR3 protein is CAIQQGNTGELFF. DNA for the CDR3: TGTGCCATCCAACAGGGAAACACCGGGGAGCTGTTTTTT.

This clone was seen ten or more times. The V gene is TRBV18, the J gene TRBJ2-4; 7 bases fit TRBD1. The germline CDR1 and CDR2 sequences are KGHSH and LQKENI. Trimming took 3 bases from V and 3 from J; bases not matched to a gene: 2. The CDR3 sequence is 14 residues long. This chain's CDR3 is CASSPGDSKNIQYF. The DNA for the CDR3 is TGTGCCAGCTCACCCGGGGACAGCAAAAACATTCAGTACTTC.

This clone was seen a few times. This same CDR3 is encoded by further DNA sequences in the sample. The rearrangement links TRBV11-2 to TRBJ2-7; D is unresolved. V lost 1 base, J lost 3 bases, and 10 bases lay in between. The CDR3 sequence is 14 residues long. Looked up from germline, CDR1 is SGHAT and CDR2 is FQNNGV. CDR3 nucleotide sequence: TGTGCCAGCAGCTTAGGTCATTCGAGCTACGAGCAGTACTTC. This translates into CASSLGHSSYEQYF. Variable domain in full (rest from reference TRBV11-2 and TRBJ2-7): EAGVAQSPRYKIIEKRQSVAFWCNPISGHATLYWYQQILGQGPKLLIQFQNNGVVDDSQLPKDRFSAERLKGVDSTLKIQPAKLEDSAVYLCASSLGHSSYEQYFGPGTRLTVT.

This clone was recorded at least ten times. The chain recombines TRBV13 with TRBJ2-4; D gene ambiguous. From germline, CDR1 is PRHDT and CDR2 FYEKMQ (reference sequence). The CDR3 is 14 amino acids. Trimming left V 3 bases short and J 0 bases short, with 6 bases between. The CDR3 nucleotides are TGTGCCAGCAGCTTTCGGTTAGCCAAAAACATTCAGTACTTC. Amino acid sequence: CASSFRLAKNIQYF.

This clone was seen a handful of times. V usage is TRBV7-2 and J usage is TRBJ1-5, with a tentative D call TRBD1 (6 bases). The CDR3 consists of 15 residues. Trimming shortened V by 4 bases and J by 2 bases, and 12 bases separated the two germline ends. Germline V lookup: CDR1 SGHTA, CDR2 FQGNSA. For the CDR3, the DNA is TGTGCCAGCAGCTGGGGAGCAGGGGGCAATCAGCCCCAGCATTTT. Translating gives CASSWGAGGNQPQHF. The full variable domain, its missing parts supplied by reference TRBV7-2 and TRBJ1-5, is GAGVSQSPSNKVTEKGKDVELRCDPISGHTALYWYRQSLGQGLEFLIYFQGNSAPDKSGLPSDRFSAERTGGSVSTLTIQRTQQEDSAVYLCASSWGAGGNQPQHFGDGTRLSIL.

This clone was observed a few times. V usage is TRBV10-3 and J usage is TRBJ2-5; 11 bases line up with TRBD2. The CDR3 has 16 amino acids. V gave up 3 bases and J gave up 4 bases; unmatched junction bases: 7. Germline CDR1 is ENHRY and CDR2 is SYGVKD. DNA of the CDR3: TGTGCCATCAGTGATTCTAGCGGGGGGTATCGAGAGACCCAGTACTTC. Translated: CAISDSSGGYRETQYF.

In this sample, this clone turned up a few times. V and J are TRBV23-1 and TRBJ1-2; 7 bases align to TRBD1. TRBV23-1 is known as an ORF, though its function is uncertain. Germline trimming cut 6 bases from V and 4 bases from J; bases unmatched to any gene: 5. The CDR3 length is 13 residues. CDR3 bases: TGCGCCAGCAGCCTTACAGGGGTCTATGGCTACACCTTC. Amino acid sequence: CASSLTGVYGYTF.

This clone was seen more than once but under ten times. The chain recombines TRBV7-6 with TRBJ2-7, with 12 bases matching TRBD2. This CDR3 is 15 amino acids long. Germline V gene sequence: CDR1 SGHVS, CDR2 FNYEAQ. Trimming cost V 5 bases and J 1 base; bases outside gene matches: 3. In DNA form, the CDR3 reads TGTGCCAGCAGCCGGACTAGCGGGGCATCCTACGAGCAGTACTTC. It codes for CASSRTSGASYEQYF.

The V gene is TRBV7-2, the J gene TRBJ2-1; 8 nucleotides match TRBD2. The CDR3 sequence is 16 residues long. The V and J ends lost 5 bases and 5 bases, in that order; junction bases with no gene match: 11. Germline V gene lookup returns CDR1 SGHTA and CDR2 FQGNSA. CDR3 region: CASSGWASGPNNEQFF. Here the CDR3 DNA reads TGTGCCAGCAGCGGCTGGGCTAGCGGGCCTAACAATGAGCAGTTCTTC.